Following are 10 T cell receptor beta chains from one sample sequenced in a study of blood T cells in healthy people across ages (dated by TCRdb to between 2014 and 2017). To prepare the library, 5' RACE was applied. TCRdb names Illumina HiSeq 2500 as the instrument used. A second PCR of about 7 to 12 cycles was performed with a sample-barcoded 5' primer and a J-beta primer mix. The raw public data were reprocessed by TCRdb itself: fastp quality trimming at Q25, MiXCR clonotype calling, in-frame beta chains only. Every entry covers one CDR3 protein and lists the most common genes and DNA from its rows. Recorded for this sample are 1.5 million to 2 million distinct CDR3 sequences; roughly 49% of them occurred a single time. The ten largest clones capture approximately 2% of the sample. Source material: blood. Receptors were obtained from a woman aged 35 to 49 in good health.

This chain joins TRBV28 and TRBJ2-5, with D hard to call. The germline V and J ends were trimmed by 5 bases and 7 bases, with 11 bases remaining between them. In germline, CDR1 is MDHEN, CDR2 SYDVKM. The CDR3 has 12 amino acids. CDR3 sequence: CASSRPFGTQYF. The CDR3 region has the DNA TGTGCCAGCAGTCGGCCCTTCGGGACCCAGTACTTC.

The chain links TRBV12-3 or TRBV12-4 to TRBJ2-5, with a possible D match to TRBD2 (5 bases). The CDR3 has 14 residues. Trimming took 8 bases from V and 2 from J, leaving 15 bases between them. CDR3 in amino acids: CASWSGLRQETQYF. The DNA of the CDR3 is TGTGCCAGCTGGTCTGGACTCCGGCAAGAGACCCAGTACTTC.

The gene calls are TRBV29-1 and TRBJ2-1; possible D gene TRBD2, 5 bases. Trimming cost V 7 bases and J 10 bases, with 14 bases left between them. CDR1 is SQVTM and CDR2 is ANQGSEA in the germline V gene. The CDR3 sequence is 11 residues long. The CDR3 sequence is CSASGSEEQFF. The CDR3 DNA sequence: TGCAGCGCCTCGGGGTCAGAGGAGCAGTTCTTC.

A few counts support this clonotype. The J gene is TRBJ1-2, the V gene TRBV4-3, with 8 positions matching TRBD1. J gave up 7 bases and V 0 bases, and 4 bases lay outside the gene matches. From germline, CDR1 is LGHNA and CDR2 YSLEER. This CDR3 region has 14 residues. CDR3 bases: TGCGCCAGCAGCCAAGACAGGGGGCGTCTTGGCTACACCTTC. Its translation: CASSQDRGRLGYTF.

The chain recombines TRBV16 with TRBJ2-7; D not certain. CDR3 length equals 13 residues. The germline V gene has CDR1 KGHSY and CDR2 FQNENV. V lost 2 bases, J lost 7 bases, and 12 bases lay in between. The CDR3 bases are TGTGCCAGCAGCCAAGGGCAGCCTGGAGAGCAGTACTTC. Residues: CASSQGQPGEQYF.

This clonotype was observed a few times. J is TRBJ2-4 and V is TRBV29-1, with 9 nucleotides matching TRBD2. CDR3 length: 16 residues. The germline V gene encodes CDR1 SQVTM and CDR2 ANQGSEA. Trimming took 4 bases from V and 7 from J; bases not matched to a gene: 14. The CDR3 DNA reads TGCAGCGTTGTTGGCCGGGCTAGCGGGGCGGGGAACATTCAGTACTTC. It specifies CSVVGRASGAGNIQYF.

The chain carries TRBV5-1 and TRBJ2-7, with TRBD1 matching over 9 bases. J gave up 2 bases and V 4 bases, and 4 bases lay outside the gene matches. Germline lookup yields CDR1 SGHRS and CDR2 YFSETQ. This CDR3 region has 14 residues. The DNA for the CDR3 is TGCGCCAGCAGCGCGGACAGGGGTACCTACGAGCAGTACTTC. Translation: CASSADRGTYEQYF. The complete variable domain, with remaining parts taken from reference TRBV5-1 and TRBJ2-7, reads KAGVTQTPRYLIKTRGQQVTLSCSPISGHRSVSWYQQTPGQGLQFLFEYFSETQRNKGNFPGRFSGRQFSNSRSEMNVSTLELGDSALYLCASSADRGTYEQYFGPGTRLTVT.

This clonotype was picked up a small number of times. The gene calls are TRBV12-3 or TRBV12-4 and TRBJ2-7; TRBD1 agrees at 8 bases. The CDR3 spans 16 residues. V dropped 5 bases and J dropped 9; count of bases not matched to a gene: 18. CDR3 protein: CASSTGQGTFLRGQYF. CDR3 coding DNA: TGTGCCAGCAGTACCGGACAGGGAACCTTCCTACGAGGGCAGTACTTC.

This clonotype has only a few counts. V and J are TRBV20-1 and TRBJ2-1, with 10 bases that match TRBD1. The CDR3 extends over 14 amino acids. With 3 bases clipped from V and 3 bases from J, the junction kept 2 bases outside the gene matches. Germline assignment: CDR1 DFQATT and CDR2 SNEGSKA (reference sequence). The CDR3 DNA follows: TGCAGTGCTAGTCGGGACAGGGGCTACAATGAGCAGTTCTTC. Residues: CSASRDRGYNEQFF.

The chain recombines TRBV20-1 with TRBJ2-3, with D perhaps TRBD2 (6 bases). CDR1 and CDR2 (germline): DFQATT, SNEGSKA (reference sequence). Trimming took off 1 base at V and 3 bases at J, with 17 bases between the two ends. The CDR3 consists of 16 residues. CDR3 DNA sequence: TGCAGTGCTAGAGGATTGACTAGGCCTTGGACAGATACGCAGTATTTT. The encoded protein is CSARGLTRPWTDTQYF.